Listed below are T cell receptor beta chains from one sample, sequenced in a study of T cell changes during pregnancy in multiple sclerosis. Assay used: immunoSEQ multiplex PCR; TCRdb lists only in-frame clones, some missing. The table includes around 70,000 clones, approximately 94% detected once. Here the sequenced sample was peripheral blood, taken in the third trimester of pregnancy. These receptor sequences come from a female donor with multiple sclerosis, enrolled in a pregnancy study. The CDR3 runs from the conserved cysteine through the conserved F or W. A D gene is named only where the DNA matches it firmly. Size is omitted from some rows. Given values are once, few, many or a class for expanded clones.

CASKGGTGMLGTEAFF,TGTGCCAGCAAGGGGGGGACAGGGATGCTTGGGACTGAAGCTTTCTTT,TRBV2,TRBD1,NA,TRBJ1-1
CASSLRGGFGDTQYF,TGTGCCAGCAGCCTCCGGGGGGGCTTTGGAGATACGCAGTATTTT,TRBV11-2,TRBD2,NA,TRBJ2-3
CASSPGLAGGEQYF,TGTGCCAGCAGCCCGGGACTAGCGGGGGGGGAGCAGTACTTC,TRBV7-2,TRBD2,NA,TRBJ2-5
CASSLAGRGYGYTF,TGTGCCAGCTCCCTGGCGGGGAGGGGGTATGGCTACACCTTC,TRBV28,NA,NA,TRBJ1-2
CASSGAGLAGVETQYF,TGTGCCAGCAGCGGAGCGGGACTAGCGGGGGTCGAGACCCAGTACTTC,TRBV21-1,NA,NA,TRBJ2-5
CASSDDGSSYNEQFF,TGTGCCAGCAGTGACGACGGGAGCTCCTACAATGAGCAGTTCTTC,TRBV6-4,NA,NA,TRBJ2-1
CASSEYQRGRTDTQYF,TGCGCCAGCAGTGAGTATCAGCGGGGGCGCACAGATACGCAGTATTTT,TRBV10-2,TRBD2,NA,TRBJ2-3
CASSLAGTGRADTQYF,TGCGCCAGCAGCCTCGCCGGGACTGGGCGCGCAGATACGCAGTATTTT,TRBV4-1,NA,once,TRBJ2-3
CASKTAYNEQFF,TGTGCCAGTAAAACAGCTTACAATGAGCAGTTCTTC,TRBV19,NA,NA,TRBJ2-1
CASRPTGGKSPLHF,TGTGCCAGCAGGCCAACAGGAGGGAAGTCACCCCTCCACTTT,TRBV6-5,NA,NA,TRBJ1-6
CASSLGRTYEQYF,TGTGCCAGCAGCTTGGGCAGGACCTACGAGCAGTACTTC,TRBV11-3,NA,NA,TRBJ2-7
CAYAGSSTGELFF,TGTGCCTATGCAGGGTCGAGCACCGGGGAGCTGTTTTTT,TRBV15,NA,NA,TRBJ2-2
CASSPPGQPQHF,TGTGCCAGCAGTCCCCCGGGGCAGCCCCAGCATTTT,TRBV7-3,NA,few,TRBJ1-5
CASSQDLVAGEAFF,TGTGCCAGCAGCCAAGATTTGGTGGCAGGAGAAGCTTTCTTT,TRBV4-2,NA,few,TRBJ1-1
CASGGSPGQNYGYTF,TGTGCTAGTGGAGGATCCCCGGGACAGAACTATGGCTACACCTTC,TRBV12-5,TRBD1,NA,TRBJ1-2
CASSLGSAGRNSYEQYF,TGTGCCAGCAGCTTGGGTTCTGCTGGCAGGAACTCCTACGAGCAGTACTTC,TRBV5-6,NA,NA,TRBJ2-7
CASARDREEKLFF,TGTGCCAGCGCCCGGGACAGGGAGGAAAAACTGTTTTTT,TRBV2,TRBD1,NA,TRBJ1-4
CASLRTGNTEAFF,TGTGCCAGCCTCAGAACGGGGAACACTGAAGCTTTCTTT,TRBV2,NA,NA,TRBJ1-1
CAWSAIGTGGWQPQHF,TGTGCCTGGAGTGCCATCGGGACAGGGGGCTGGCAGCCCCAGCATTTT,TRBV30,TRBD1,NA,TRBJ1-5
CASSIQGKNEKLFF,TGTGCCAGTAGTATCCAGGGGAAGAATGAAAAACTGTTTTTT,TRBV19,NA,NA,TRBJ1-4
CAIMAGVGQPQHF,TGTGCCATCATGGCAGGGGTGGGCCAGCCCCAGCATTTT,TRBV10-3,NA,NA,TRBJ1-5
CASSQPDREGGYTF,TGTGCCAGCAGCCAACCCGACAGGGAAGGTGGCTACACCTTC,TRBV4-2,TRBD1,NA,TRBJ1-2
CASSTGQVQETQYF,TGTGCCAGTAGTACCGGACAGGTACAAGAGACCCAGTACTTC,TRBV19,TRBD1,once,TRBJ2-5
CASSLTGDSPLHF,TGTGCCAGCAGCTTAACCGGAGATTCACCCCTCCACTTT,TRBV7-6,NA,NA,TRBJ1-6
CASSPLAGGTADTQYF,TGTGCCAGCAGCCCTCTAGCGGGGGGAACAGCAGATACGCAGTATTTT,TRBV7-2,TRBD2,NA,TRBJ2-3
CASSYSSFNEKLFF,TGTGCCAGCAGTTACTCCTCTTTTAATGAAAAACTGTTTTTT,TRBV6-5,NA,NA,TRBJ1-4
CASSLVGGDMWGYTF,TGTGCCAGCAGCTTAGTGGGGGGGGACATGTGGGGCTACACCTTC,TRBV7-6,NA,NA,TRBJ1-2
CATSEAVSYEQYF,TGTGCCACGAGTGAGGCCGTCTCCTACGAGCAGTACTTC,TRBV15,NA,NA,TRBJ2-7
CASSLSGGAVDTQYF,TGTGCCAGCAGCCTGAGCGGGGGGGCCGTAGATACGCAGTATTTT,TRBV11-3,TRBD2,NA,TRBJ2-3